These 25 T cell receptor beta chains were sequenced from one sample in a study of T cells in localized non-small cell lung cancer. Assay used: immunoSEQ multiplex PCR; TCRdb lists only in-frame clones, some missing. The profile shows 20,000 to 25,000 clones, more than 85% of them singletons. The sample was PBMCs, taken before any cancer treatment. The source is a man aged 40 to 69 with stage II squamous cell lung carcinoma.

Here the CDR3 DNA reads TGTGCCAGCAGTGAAACGACTAGGGGGGAGACCCAGTACTTC. Translation: CASSETTRGETQYF. This rearrangement joins TRBV2 to TRBJ2-5, with D possibly being TRBD1 or TRBD2 (6 bases each). Germline V CDR1 and CDR2: SNHLY, FYNNEI. The CDR3 loop spans 14 amino acids. Trimming removed 2 bases from V and 5 bases from J, with 12 bases in between. Complete variable domain (other parts from reference TRBV2 and TRBJ2-5): EPEVTQTPSHQVTQMGQEVILRCVPISNHLYFYWYRQILGQKVEFLVSFYNNEISEKSEIFDDQFSVERPDGSNFTLKIRSTKLEDSAMYFCASSETTRGETQYFGPGTRLLVL.

The rearrangement uses TRBV2 and TRBJ1-2; D might be TRBD1 (5 bases). The CDR3 runs 15 residues. Germline V lookup: CDR1 SNHLY, CDR2 FYNNEI. V lost 5 bases to trimming and J lost 6 bases, with 19 bases between them. This chain's CDR3 is CASSYFQGNADGYTF. CDR3 nucleotide sequence: TGTGCCAGCAGTTACTTTCAGGGTAACGCCGATGGCTACACCTTC.

V is TRBV7-8 and J is TRBJ1-3, with D perhaps matching TRBD1 (6 bases). The CDR3 contains 15 residues. V shed 5 bases and J shed 3 bases, with 14 bases lying between them. Germline CDR1 SGHVS, CDR2 FQNEAQ. CDR3 protein: CASSPLRGFGNTIYF. DNA for the CDR3: TGTGCCAGCAGCCCACTCAGGGGTTTTGGAAACACCATATATTTT.

The genes are TRBV7-9 and TRBJ2-7, with 12 bases fitting TRBD1. The V gene end was trimmed by 2 bases and the J gene end by 7 bases; junction bases not matched to a gene: 6. Germline CDR1 and CDR2: SEHNR and FQNEAQ (reference sequence). CDR3 length equals 15 residues. The CDR3 is CASSLRGQGAREQYF. CDR3 in DNA: TGTGCCAGCAGCTTAAGGGGACAGGGGGCGCGGGAGCAGTACTTC.

This chain connects TRBV6-5 to TRBJ1-2; D perhaps matches TRBD1 (5 bases). The CDR3 spans 13 residues. V was trimmed by 2 bases and J by 7 bases, leaving 11 bases between them. The germline V gene has CDR1 MNHEY and CDR2 SVGAGI. CDR3 in amino acids: CASSYGGRGGYTF. The CDR3 DNA sequence: TGTGCCAGCAGTTACGGGGGACGGGGTGGCTACACCTTC.

This rearrangement joins TRBV2 to TRBJ1-4; D is possibly TRBD1 (5 bases). V gave up 6 bases and J gave up 0 bases, with 8 bases separating them. CDR3 size: 14 residues. The germline V gene encodes CDR1 SNHLY and CDR2 FYNNEI. The DNA of the CDR3 is TGTGCCAGCAGGACGACAGCAACTAATGAAAAACTGTTTTTT. Its translation is CASRTTATNEKLFF.

This chain uses TRBV18 with TRBJ2-5, with a weak D call TRBD1 (7 bases). Germline V gene sequence: CDR1 KGHSH, CDR2 LQKENI. The V gene lost 5 bases and the J gene lost 4 bases, with 14 bases spanning the gap. This CDR3 region has 14 residues. The CDR3 spells CASSEGAAGETQYF. DNA for the CDR3: TGTGCCAGCTCAGAGGGGGCAGCGGGAGAGACCCAGTACTTC.

CDR3 in amino acids: CASSIESGPNYGYTF. CDR3 sequence (DNA): TGTGCCAGTAGTATAGAATCTGGACCTAACTATGGCTACACCTTC. V is TRBV19 and J is TRBJ1-2; D gene unclear. In germline, CDR1 is LNHDA, CDR2 SQIVND (reference sequence). V was trimmed by 0 bases and J by 0 bases, leaving 8 bases between them. The CDR3 runs to 15 residues.

The chain combines TRBV28 with TRBJ2-7, with 8 bases matching TRBD2. Per the germline V gene, CDR1 is MDHEN and CDR2 is SYDVKM. The V and J ends lost 7 bases and 3 bases, in that order; junction bases with no gene match: 11. The CDR3 runs 15 residues. The CDR3 reads CASKRAGAPFYEQYF. CDR3 DNA: TGTGCCAGCAAGCGAGCGGGAGCTCCATTCTACGAGCAGTACTTC. Drawing the rest from reference TRBV28 and TRBJ2-7, the complete variable domain is DVKVTQSSRYLVKRTGEKVFLECVQDMDHENMFWYRQDPGLGLRLIYFSYDVKMKEKGDIPEGYSVSREKKERFSLILESASTNQTSMYLCASKRAGAPFYEQYFGPGTRLTVT.

The chain carries TRBV10-3 and TRBJ2-4; 7 bases line up with TRBD1. The CDR3 has 16 residues. The germline gives CDR1 ENHRY, CDR2 SYGVKD. V lost 3 bases to trimming and J lost 8 bases; unmatched junction nucleotides: 13. This chain's CDR3 is CAISDVEGARGDIQYF. In DNA, the CDR3 is TGTGCCATCAGTGATGTTGAGGGGGCGAGGGGTGACATTCAGTACTTC.

This chain connects TRBV5-4 to TRBJ1-2, with D possibly being TRBD1 (6 bases). The CDR3 has 15 amino acids. V was clipped by 4 bases and J by 4 bases, with 17 bases between them. Germline lookup yields CDR1 SGHNT and CDR2 YYREEE (reference sequence). CDR3 DNA: TGTGCCAGCAGCCCAGCGAGGACAGACATCTATGGCTACACCTTC. Translating it yields CASSPARTDIYGYTF.

The chain joins TRBV29-1 to TRBJ1-1; D not resolved. The germline CDR1 and CDR2 sequences are SQVTM and ANQGSEA. With 0 bases removed from V and 1 base from J, the gap between germline ends came to 9 bases. The CDR3 consists of 14 residues. The CDR3 here is CSVEDLPPNTEAFF. The DNA for the CDR3 is TGCAGCGTTGAAGATCTTCCCCCGAACACTGAAGCTTTCTTT. The variable domain in full, completed from reference TRBV29-1 and TRBJ1-1, reads SAVISQKPSRDICQRGTSLTIQCQVDSQVTMMFWYRQQPGQSLTLIATANQGSEATYESGFVIDKFPISRPNLTFSTLTVSNMSPEDSSIYLCSVEDLPPNTEAFFGQGTRLTVV.

The chain is built from TRBV28 and TRBJ2-2; 9 nucleotides line up with TRBD2. Germline loops: CDR1 MDHEN, CDR2 SYDVKM. With V trimmed by 5 bases and J by 3 bases, 16 bases remained unmatched. The CDR3 is made up of 19 amino acids. As DNA, the CDR3 is TGTGCCAGCAGTCTCCGGTCGTTCTTAGCGGGAGCGGACACCGGGGAGCTGTTTTTT. Translated, it gives CASSLRSFLAGADTGELFF.

The CDR3 region is CASSLQGAYYGYTF. The CDR3 DNA reads as TGTGCCAGCAGTTTACAGGGAGCGTACTATGGCTACACCTTC. V gene TRBV28 combines with J gene TRBJ1-2, with D maybe TRBD1 (5 bases). The germline V and J ends were trimmed by 2 bases and 3 bases, with 10 bases remaining between them. Germline V lookup: CDR1 MDHEN, CDR2 SYDVKM. This CDR3 comprises 14 residues.

V and J are TRBV18 and TRBJ1-1; D is undetermined. The V gene's germline CDR1 is KGHSH and CDR2 LQKENI. The CDR3 totals 18 residues. V lost 1 base and J lost 1, with 19 bases in between. The CDR3 region is CASSPQQASTLENTEAFF. CDR3 sequence (DNA): TGTGCCAGCTCACCACAGCAGGCGAGTACCTTGGAGAACACTGAAGCTTTCTTT.

DNA of the CDR3: TGTGCCAGCTCATCGACAGGGCTTGGGGAAAAACTGTTTTTT. As protein: CASSSTGLGEKLFF. J is TRBJ1-4 and V is TRBV18, with TRBD1 matching over 7 bases. The CDR3 is 14 residues long. V shed 5 bases and J 8 bases; nucleotides not matched to a gene: 8. Looked up from germline, CDR1 is KGHSH and CDR2 is LQKENI. Combining the CDR3 with reference TRBV18 and TRBJ1-4 gives the whole variable domain NAGVMQNPRHLVRRRGQEARLRCSPMKGHSHVYWYRQLPEEGLKFMVYLQKENIIDESGMPKERFSAEFPKEGPSILRIQQVVRGDSAAYFCASSSTGLGEKLFFGSGTQLSVL.

V is TRBV5-1 and J is TRBJ2-7; D is uncertain. The V end was cut by 3 bases, the J end by 1 base, with 11 bases between. Germline V CDR1 and CDR2: SGHRS, YFSETQ. The CDR3 has 14 residues. The CDR3 reads CASSSPDGSYEQYF. The CDR3 DNA follows: TGCGCCAGCAGCTCCCCGGACGGGTCCTACGAGCAGTACTTC.

Comments on this clone: The germline gene is not matched at one end of the junction; a read error may be the cause. Distinct nucleotide sequences in the sample also encode this CDR3. The chain employs TRBV6-5 and TRBJ2-1; 10 bases agree with TRBD2. This CDR3 has 15 amino acids. Germline assignment: CDR1 MNHEY and CDR2 SVGAGI. CDR3 region: CASSSWTSGDNEQFF. The CDR3 DNA follows: TGCGCCAGCAGTTCCTGGACTAGCGGCGACAATGAGCAGTTCTTC.

This chain links TRBV11-3 with TRBJ2-7; tentatively, D is TRBD1 (5 bases). Trimming removed 5 bases at V and 2 bases at J, with 10 bases between. Looked up from germline, CDR1 is SGHNT and CDR2 is YENEEA. The CDR3 consists of 13 residues. CDR3 bases: TGTGCCAGCAGCCAGGGTTGGACCTACGAGCAGTACTTC. Translating gives CASSQGWTYEQYF.

The sample holds one count of this clone. The chain joins TRBV30 to TRBJ1-1; TRBD1 is a possible D gene (6 bases). This CDR3 is 14 amino acids long. The V end lost 6 bases, the J end lost 5 bases, and 19 bases lay between the germline ends. CDR1 GTSNPN and CDR2 SVGIG come from the germline V gene (reference sequence). In DNA form, the CDR3 reads TGTGCCTGCTTTACCGGGACATTTGGGACTGAAGCTTTCTTT. The encoded protein is CACFTGTFGTEAFF.

The rearrangement links TRBV5-1 to TRBJ2-3; 8 nucleotides align to TRBD2. The CDR3 is 15 residues long. CDR1 is SGHRS and CDR2 is YFSETQ in the germline V gene. V dropped 5 bases and J dropped 4; count of bases not matched to a gene: 9. The CDR3 DNA follows: TGCGCCAGCAGGTGGACTAGCCGGTCGGCAGATACGCAGTATTTT. This encodes CASRWTSRSADTQYF.

The chain links TRBV6-5 to TRBJ1-3, with D tentatively TRBD1 (6 bases). Trimming removed 4 bases at V and 4 bases at J, with 8 bases between. This CDR3 is 13 amino acids long. Germline V gives CDR1 MNHEY, CDR2 SVGAGI. This CDR3 reads CASSLDSGNTIYF. DNA for the CDR3: TGTGCCAGCAGTTTGGACAGCGGAAACACCATATATTTT.

This chain joins TRBV19 and TRBJ2-6, with 9 bases aligning to TRBD1. J lost 4 bases, V lost 7 bases, and 14 bases had no gene match. In germline, CDR1 is LNHDA, CDR2 SQIVND (reference sequence). CDR3 length: 18 residues. The CDR3, as DNA: TGTGCCAGTAAAGTTCACCGGGACAGGGAGAAAGGGGCCAACGTCCTGACTTTC. Translation gives CASKVHRDREKGANVLTF.

The rearrangement links TRBV4-3 to TRBJ2-4; 9 bases are a match to TRBD1. With V trimmed by 1 base and J by 7 bases, 8 bases remained unmatched. This CDR3 is 16 amino acids long. Per germline, CDR1 LGHNA and CDR2 YSLEER. The CDR3 loop reads CASSQGQGVGRNIQYF. CDR3 DNA: TGCGCCAGCAGCCAAGGACAGGGGGTCGGTCGGAACATTCAGTACTTC.

This chain joins TRBV6-1 and TRBJ1-2; 7 nucleotides agree with TRBD1. The junction had 12 bases not matched to a gene; V was cut back by 5 bases and J by 6 bases. CDR3 size: 15 residues. The germline gives CDR1 MNHNS, CDR2 SASEGT. CDR3 sequence (DNA): TGTGCCAGCAGTTTAAGTCGACAGGGATCGAATGGCTACACCTTC. This translates into CASSLSRQGSNGYTF.